The 7 T cell receptor beta chains below were found in one sample sequenced in a study of technical replicates of blood from a few donors (dated by TCRdb to about 2017). Libraries were built with the immunoSEQ multiplex PCR assay. This is the immuneACCESS table as TCRdb keeps it, with only in-frame sequences that have V and J called. A part of the clones is gone; compared with another copy, unresolved V genes explain less than half, and the rest is unexplained. The sample includes over 75,000 clones, with around 97% observed a single time. Under 0.35% of the sample goes to the ten largest clones. Source material: T cells isolated from PBMCs. Receptors originate from a human donor in good health.

This clone has only one observation. This sequence joins TRBV28 and TRBJ2-1; 7 bases fit TRBD2. The length of the CDR3 is 12 residues. Germline-derived CDR1 and CDR2 are MDHEN and SYDVKM. Unmatched junction bases numbered 1, after V lost 3 bases and J lost 8 bases. CDR3 amino acids: CASSFGGDEQFF. CDR3 nucleotide sequence: TGTGCCAGCAGTTTTGGGGGGGATGAGCAGTTCTTC.

The chain is built from TRBV4-3 and TRBJ1-2, with TRBD1 matching 7 bases. The CDR3 is made up of 15 amino acids. Germline loops: CDR1 LGHNA, CDR2 YSLEER. The V segment lost 1 base and the J segment 4 bases; nucleotides outside the gene matches: 6. DNA of the CDR3: TGCGCCAGCAGCCAAGGCCGCGGGACAGTCTATGGCTACACCTTC. It is translated as CASSQGRGTVYGYTF.

V is TRBV19 and J is TRBJ2-7, with 11 positions matching TRBD2. Germline V lookup: CDR1 LNHDA, CDR2 SQIVND (reference sequence). Unmatched junction bases numbered 2, after V lost 3 bases and J lost 4 bases. The CDR3 is 14 amino acids. In nucleotides, the CDR3 is TGTGCCAGTAGTATCGGGACTAGCGGATACGAGCAGTACTTC. It encodes CASSIGTSGYEQYF.

This chain connects TRBV5-6 to TRBJ1-3; D gene unclear. Germline CDR1 reads SGHDT; CDR2 reads YYEEEE. The V end was cut by 2 bases, the J end by 0 bases, with 12 bases between. The CDR3 loop spans 16 amino acids. Here the CDR3 DNA reads TGTGCCAGCAGCTTACGACTCGTCACCTCTGGAAACACCATATATTTT. Its protein is CASSLRLVTSGNTIYF. The whole variable domain, filled in from reference TRBV5-6 and TRBJ1-3, reads DAGVTQSPTHLIKTRGQQVTLRCSPKSGHDTVSWYQQALGQGPQFIFQYYEEEERQRGNFPDRFSGHQFPNYSSELNVNALLLGDSALYLCASSLRLVTSGNTIYFGEGSWLTVV.

This clone was detected once. The rearrangement uses TRBV7-9 and TRBJ2-1, with D tentatively TRBD2 (5 bases). Germline V CDR1 and CDR2: SEHNR, FQNEAQ (reference sequence). V was cut by 1 base and J by 12 bases, with 13 bases left in between. The CDR3 is made up of 13 amino acids. The CDR3 coding sequence is TGTGCCAGCAGCTTAGAACTATCCCGGGGGCAGTTCTTC. This sequence encodes CASSLELSRGQFF.

The CDR3 sequence is CASSLDRGVENTEAFF. The CDR3 DNA follows: TGTGCCAGCAGCTTAGACAGGGGGGTGGAGAACACTGAAGCTTTCTTT. The V and J genes are TRBV11-2 and TRBJ1-1; 7 bases line up with TRBD1. Trimming at V came to 0 bases and at J to 1 base, leaving 5 bases not matched to a gene. Germline assignment: CDR1 SGHAT and CDR2 FQNNGV. This CDR3 is 16 amino acids long.

The V and J genes are TRBV21-1 and TRBJ2-3; the table gives TRBD2 as D, unverified against the DNA. TRBV21-1 is deemed a pseudogene. The CDR3 totals 9 residues. The CDR3 DNA follows: TGTGCCAGCACGGATACGCAGTATTTT. Amino acid sequence: CASTDTQYF.